The 27 T cell receptor beta chains below were found in one sample sequenced in a study of shared clonotypes between healthy human individuals. Produced via immunoSEQ multiplex PCR; TCRdb's table is partial and in-frame only. The sample lists around 1.4 million clones; 98% to 99% were seen once. Material for sequencing was naive CD4+ T cells sorted from blood. Subset denoted: CD45RA+ positively selected. These receptors came from a man aged 25 to 45 in good health.

The V gene is TRBV4-1, the J gene TRBJ2-7, with TRBD1 matching over 9 bases. The CDR3 covers 15 residues. From germline, CDR1 is MGHRA and CDR2 YSYEKL. The ends lost 3 bases at V and 2 bases at J; junction bases unmatched: 5. CDR3 loop: CASSQGQGDTYEQYF. The CDR3, as DNA: TGCGCCAGCAGCCAGGGACAGGGTGACACCTACGAGCAGTACTTC.

The V and J genes are TRBV6-1 and TRBJ1-1; D is unclear. Per germline, CDR1 MNHNS and CDR2 SASEGT. Trimming left V 3 bases short and J 2 bases short, with 13 bases between. This CDR3 has 15 residues. Written as DNA, the CDR3 is TGTGCCAGCAGTGACAGCACAGTTTTAAACACTGAAGCTTTCTTT. Its translation: CASSDSTVLNTEAFF.

V gene TRBV7-9 combines with J gene TRBJ2-1; D gene unclear. This CDR3 has 15 residues. Per germline, CDR1 SEHNR and CDR2 FQNEAQ (reference sequence). V shed 0 bases and J shed 0 bases, with 6 bases lying between them. The CDR3 loop is CASSLAGISYNEQFF. The CDR3 DNA reads TGTGCCAGCAGCTTAGCAGGGATCTCCTACAATGAGCAGTTCTTC. The full variable domain, with the rest looked up from reference TRBV7-9 and TRBJ2-1, is DTGVSQNPRHKITKRGQNVTFRCDPISEHNRLYWYRQTLGQGPEFLTYFQNEAQLEKSRLLSDRFSAERPKGSFSTLEIQRTEQGDSAMYLCASSLAGISYNEQFFGPGTRLTVL.

In its sample, this clone was seen once. The chain links TRBV18 to TRBJ2-2; no reliable D call. Germline V gene lookup returns CDR1 KGHSH and CDR2 LQKENI. There are 14 residues in the CDR3. The V gene lost 2 bases and the J gene lost 2 bases, with 6 bases spanning the gap. The CDR3 sequence: CASSPGENTGELFF. For the CDR3, the DNA is TGTGCCAGCTCACCAGGGGAAAACACCGGGGAGCTGTTTTTT.

This chain links TRBV9 with TRBJ2-1; a weak D match, TRBD1 (6 bases). The CDR3 length is 15 residues. Deletions cut 7 bases from V and 2 bases from J, with 16 bases between. The germline V gene has CDR1 SGDLS and CDR2 YYNGEE. CDR3 region: CASSHRGGPYNEQFF. The DNA of the CDR3 is TGTGCCAGCTCCCACCGAGGGGGACCCTACAATGAGCAGTTCTTC.

This chain links TRBV10-3 with TRBJ2-1; D is unclear. Trimming shortened V by 2 bases and J by 3 bases, and 17 bases separated the two germline ends. The CDR3 is 17 amino acids. CDR1 is ENHRY, CDR2 SYGVKD, per germline. CDR3 sequence: CAISEGSAQVLYNEQFF. The CDR3 nucleotides are TGTGCCATCAGTGAGGGAAGCGCCCAGGTTCTCTACAATGAGCAGTTCTTC.

This chain joins TRBV7-2 and TRBJ2-7; unclear D gene. The CDR3 is 15 residues long. V was clipped by 1 base and J by 2 bases, with 12 bases between them. Germline CDR1 and CDR2: SGHTA and FQGNSA. Written as DNA, the CDR3 is TGTGCCAGCAGCTTAGATCGGCAGTCCACCTACGAGCAGTACTTC. Protein sequence: CASSLDRQSTYEQYF.

The chain carries TRBV4-1 and TRBJ1-3; D uncertain. Germline CDR1 is MGHRA and CDR2 is YSYEKL. V lost 0 bases and J lost 8, with 14 bases in between. The CDR3 covers 15 residues. CDR3 DNA sequence: TGCGCCAGCAGCCAAGAAAGCAACACCAGATACACCATATATTTT. Translation gives CASSQESNTRYTIYF.

The chain combines TRBV5-1 with TRBJ2-7; D remains unclear. Germline lookup yields CDR1 SGHRS and CDR2 YFSETQ. The CDR3 has 14 amino acids. Trimming cost V 3 bases and J 5 bases, with 15 bases left between them. The CDR3 loop reads CASSSPTEADEQYF. CDR3 DNA sequence: TGCGCCAGCAGCTCGCCCACCGAGGCGGACGAGCAGTACTTC. The whole variable domain, filled in from reference TRBV5-1 and TRBJ2-7, reads KAGVTQTPRYLIKTRGQQVTLSCSPISGHRSVSWYQQTPGQGLQFLFEYFSETQRNKGNFPGRFSGRQFSNSRSEMNVSTLELGDSALYLCASSSPTEADEQYFGPGTRLTVT.

This clone was counted a single time. This rearrangement joins TRBV11-2 to TRBJ2-1; 11 bases are a match to TRBD2. J was trimmed by 6 bases and V by 6 bases; bases with no gene match: 7. Germline values: CDR1 SGHAT, CDR2 FQNNGV. The CDR3 loop spans 15 amino acids. The CDR3 loop reads CASRHTSGSRNEQFF. CDR3 DNA: TGTGCCAGCAGGCATACTAGCGGGAGTCGCAATGAGCAGTTCTTC.

The rearrangement joins TRBV28 to TRBJ1-5; D is undetermined. Trimming stripped 7 bases from V and 3 bases from J, with 10 bases between. The germline V gene has CDR1 MDHEN and CDR2 SYDVKM. The CDR3 is 13 amino acids. The CDR3 DNA is TGTGCCAGCACCTCCTCTGCCAATCAGCCCCAGCATTTT. Protein product: CASTSSANQPQHF. The variable domain in full, with the rest retrieved from reference TRBV28 and TRBJ1-5, is DVKVTQSSRYLVKRTGEKVFLECVQDMDHENMFWYRQDPGLGLRLIYFSYDVKMKEKGDIPEGYSVSREKKERFSLILESASTNQTSMYLCASTSSANQPQHFGDGTRLSIL.

The V call is TRBV5-6, the J call TRBJ1-4, with 8 bases lining up with TRBD1. The CDR3 loop spans 15 amino acids. Germline V gene lookup returns CDR1 SGHDT and CDR2 YYEEEE. V lost 4 bases, J lost 3 bases, and 5 bases stayed unmatched. In DNA, the CDR3 is TGTGCCAGCAGCGGGACGGGACAGGCTAATGAAAAACTGTTTTTT. Amino acid sequence: CASSGTGQANEKLFF. Using reference TRBV5-6 and TRBJ1-4 for the parts outside the CDR3, the full variable domain is DAGVTQSPTHLIKTRGQQVTLRCSPKSGHDTVSWYQQALGQGPQFIFQYYEEEERQRGNFPDRFSGHQFPNYSSELNVNALLLGDSALYLCASSGTGQANEKLFFGSGTQLSVL.

The V gene is TRBV5-1, the J gene TRBJ2-1; 8 nucleotides align to TRBD1. In germline, CDR1 is SGHRS, CDR2 YFSETQ. This CDR3 is 14 amino acids long. V was pared by 4 bases and J by 10 bases, with 10 bases of the junction left unmatched. CDR3 nucleotide sequence: TGCGCCAGCAGCCCGGGACAGGTCGGGCACGAGCAGTTCTTC. Residues: CASSPGQVGHEQFF. The whole variable domain, remainder taken from reference TRBV5-1 and TRBJ2-1, is KAGVTQTPRYLIKTRGQQVTLSCSPISGHRSVSWYQQTPGQGLQFLFEYFSETQRNKGNFPGRFSGRQFSNSRSEMNVSTLELGDSALYLCASSPGQVGHEQFFGPGTRLTVL.

The chain has TRBV2 and TRBJ2-1; TRBD2 matches 9 bases. The trim removed 3 bases at V and 8 bases at J, leaving 8 bases unmatched. This CDR3 is 15 amino acids long. Germline-derived CDR1 and CDR2 are SNHLY and FYNNEI. CDR3 bases: TGTGCCAGCAGTGACAGAATAGGCGGGAGGGATGAGCAGTTCTTC. It specifies CASSDRIGGRDEQFF. Looking up the rest from reference TRBV2 and TRBJ2-1 gives the full variable domain: EPEVTQTPSHQVTQMGQEVILRCVPISNHLYFYWYRQILGQKVEFLVSFYNNEISEKSEIFDDQFSVERPDGSNFTLKIRSTKLEDSAMYFCASSDRIGGRDEQFFGPGTRLTVL.

This clone was counted once. The V and J genes are TRBV14 and TRBJ2-5; TRBD1 agrees at 7 bases. Germline V CDR1 and CDR2: SGHDN, FVKESK. J lost 5 bases, V lost 1 base, and 7 bases had no gene match. This CDR3 spans 15 amino acids. The CDR3 nucleotides read TGTGCCAGCAGCCAAGCCGCGACAGGGTATGAGACCCAGTACTTC. Protein sequence: CASSQAATGYETQYF.

The chain has TRBV19 and TRBJ1-5; 7 nucleotides agree with TRBD1. Germline CDR1 and CDR2: LNHDA and SQIVND (reference sequence). This CDR3 has 17 amino acids. Trimming cost V 7 bases and J 0 bases; bases outside gene matches: 12. The CDR3 coding sequence is TGTGCCAGTAAGTGGAGACAGGGAGGTAATAGCAATCAGCCCCAGCATTTT. Translation gives CASKWRQGGNSNQPQHF.

This clone was seen once. The CDR3 loop is CASSSGLPVGPYNEQFF. In DNA form, the CDR3 reads TGCGCCAGCAGCTCCGGACTGCCCGTCGGACCTTACAATGAGCAGTTCTTC. The rearrangement links TRBV5-1 to TRBJ2-1; D perhaps matches TRBD2 (5 bases). Trimming pared 3 bases from V and 4 bases from J, leaving 20 bases between. Germline V gene sequence: CDR1 SGHRS, CDR2 YFSETQ. The CDR3 has 17 amino acids.

A single count supports this clone. The chain employs TRBV28 and TRBJ2-7; D remains unclear. Germline values: CDR1 MDHEN, CDR2 SYDVKM. The CDR3 is 14 residues long. V lost 4 bases and J 0 bases, leaving 10 bases between the germline ends. CDR3 residues: CASSSPSSSYEQYF. CDR3 in DNA: TGTGCCAGCAGTTCCCCGTCAAGCTCCTACGAGCAGTACTTC.

The V and J genes are TRBV19 and TRBJ2-3, with D hard to call. Trimming left V 9 bases short and J 2 bases short, with 12 bases between. The CDR3 has 13 amino acids. Germline-derived CDR1 and CDR2 are LNHDA and SQIVND (reference sequence). The CDR3: CASSRGFTDTQYF. CDR3 nucleotides: TGTGCCAGCTCCAGAGGTTTCACAGATACGCAGTATTTT.

The chain joins TRBV6-4 to TRBJ2-1, with D hard to call. The CDR3 consists of 14 residues. V lost 4 bases and J lost 9, with 16 bases in between. CDR1 is MRHNA, CDR2 SNTAGT, per germline. The CDR3 is CASSGQRRRGEQFF. In DNA, the CDR3 is TGTGCCAGCAGTGGCCAGCGCCGAAGAGGTGAGCAGTTCTTC.

This clone was counted once. V usage is TRBV5-6 and J usage is TRBJ2-3, with a tentative D call TRBD1 (5 bases). Germline loops: CDR1 SGHDT, CDR2 YYEEEE. This CDR3 comprises 15 residues. Trimming stripped 3 bases from V and 4 bases from J, with 15 bases between. Here the CDR3 reads CASSSLGVGADTQYF. The CDR3 DNA follows: TGTGCCAGCAGCTCGCTAGGGGTTGGGGCAGATACGCAGTATTTT.

The chain links TRBV28 to TRBJ2-3; TRBD2 aligns across 11 bases. Germline trimming cut 6 bases from V and 1 base from J; bases unmatched to any gene: 15. The length of the CDR3 is 19 residues. Per germline, CDR1 MDHEN and CDR2 SYDVKM. CDR3 amino acids: CASRDTSGSTGWGTDTQYF. The CDR3 DNA is TGTGCCAGCAGAGACACTAGCGGGAGTACCGGATGGGGCACAGATACGCAGTATTTT.

The rearrangement joins TRBV11-2 to TRBJ1-2, with D hard to call. Germline loops: CDR1 SGHAT, CDR2 FQNNGV. This CDR3 has 14 residues. Trimming shortened V by 0 bases and J by 2 bases, and 7 bases separated the two germline ends. CDR3 in DNA: TGTGCCAGCAGCTTAGATTCAGCGAACTATGGCTACACCTTC. Protein sequence: CASSLDSANYGYTF.

This clone was seen only once. One junction end does not reproduce the germline sequence, and a read error may be involved. V gene TRBV2 combines with J gene TRBJ1-1; D perhaps matches TRBD1 (5 bases). CDR1 is SNHLY, CDR2 FYNNEI, per germline. CDR3 length equals 13 residues. Written as DNA, the CDR3 is TGTGCCAGCAGGGAAGACTCCGCGGGGCAAGCTTTCTTT. This encodes CASREDSAGQAFF.

The count of this clone is one. The chain links TRBV7-9 to TRBJ2-2, with TRBD1 matching over 7 bases. The CDR3 is 15 amino acids. V dropped 5 bases and J dropped 4; count of bases not matched to a gene: 7. CDR1 and CDR2 (germline): SEHNR, FQNEAQ (reference sequence). CDR3 sequence: CASSLRDSVTGELFF. Here the CDR3 DNA reads TGTGCCAGCAGCCTACGGGACAGCGTCACCGGGGAGCTGTTTTTT.

As for this clone: Other DNA sequences in the sample encode the same CDR3. The chain links TRBV28 to TRBJ1-1; D unclear. Germline CDR1 is MDHEN and CDR2 is SYDVKM. V was shortened by 4 bases and J by 0 bases, with 6 bases between the two germline ends. The CDR3 is made up of 13 amino acids. The CDR3 spells CASSSGLNTEAFF. The CDR3 bases are TGTGCCAGCAGTTCGGGCTTGAACACTGAAGCTTTCTTT.

The chain is built from TRBV7-2 and TRBJ2-1; D is unclear. The CDR3 sequence is 17 residues long. Trimming took 7 bases from V and 0 from J, leaving 19 bases between them. Germline V CDR1 and CDR2: SGHTA, FQGNSA. CDR3 sequence: CASTRTALHSSYNEQFF. CDR3 nucleotide sequence: TGTGCCAGCACCCGCACCGCCCTGCATAGCTCCTACAATGAGCAGTTCTTC.